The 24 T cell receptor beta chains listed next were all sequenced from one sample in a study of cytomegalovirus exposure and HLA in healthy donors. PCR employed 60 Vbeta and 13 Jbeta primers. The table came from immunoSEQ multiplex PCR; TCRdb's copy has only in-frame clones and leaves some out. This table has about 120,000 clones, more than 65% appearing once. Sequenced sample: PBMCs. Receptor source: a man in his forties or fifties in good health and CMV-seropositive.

The CDR3 DNA follows: TGTGCCAGCAGCCACGGGACAGGAATCGGGGAGCAGTACTTC. Translation gives CASSHGTGIGEQYF. V and J are TRBV28 and TRBJ2-7, with 8 bases lining up with TRBD1. The CDR3 runs to 14 residues. CDR1 is MDHEN, CDR2 SYDVKM, per germline. The V segment lost 6 bases and the J segment 7 bases; nucleotides outside the gene matches: 11.

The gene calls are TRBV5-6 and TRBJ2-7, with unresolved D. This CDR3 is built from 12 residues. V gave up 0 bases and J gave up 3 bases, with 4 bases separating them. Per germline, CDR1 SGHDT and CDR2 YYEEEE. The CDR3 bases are TGTGCCAGCAGCTTGGTTAACTACGAGCAGTACTTC. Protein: CASSLVNYEQYF.

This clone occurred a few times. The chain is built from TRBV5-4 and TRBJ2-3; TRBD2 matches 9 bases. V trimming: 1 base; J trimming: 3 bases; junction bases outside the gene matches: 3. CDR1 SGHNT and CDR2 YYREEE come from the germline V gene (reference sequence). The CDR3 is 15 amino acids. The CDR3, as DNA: TGTGCCAGCAGCTTGTGGCTAGCGGGGACAGATACGCAGTATTTT. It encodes CASSLWLAGTDTQYF.

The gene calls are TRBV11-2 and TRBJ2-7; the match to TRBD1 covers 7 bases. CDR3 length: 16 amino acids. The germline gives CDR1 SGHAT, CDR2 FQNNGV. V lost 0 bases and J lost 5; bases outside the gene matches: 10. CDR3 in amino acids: CASSLEGRTGTDEQYF. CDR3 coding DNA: TGTGCCAGCAGCTTAGAGGGTCGGACAGGTACGGACGAGCAGTACTTC.

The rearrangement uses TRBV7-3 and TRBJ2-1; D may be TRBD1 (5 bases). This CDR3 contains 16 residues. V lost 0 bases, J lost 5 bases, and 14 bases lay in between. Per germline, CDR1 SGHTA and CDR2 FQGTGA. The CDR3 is CASSLTRPGINNEQFF. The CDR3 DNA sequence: TGTGCCAGCAGCTTAACGAGGCCAGGGATTAACAATGAGCAGTTCTTC. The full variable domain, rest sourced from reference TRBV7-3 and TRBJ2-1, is GAGVSQTPSNKVTEKGKYVELRCDPISGHTALYWYRQSLGQGPEFLIYFQGTGAADDSGLPNDRFFAVRPEGSVSTLKIQRTERGDSAVYLCASSLTRPGINNEQFFGPGTRLTVL.

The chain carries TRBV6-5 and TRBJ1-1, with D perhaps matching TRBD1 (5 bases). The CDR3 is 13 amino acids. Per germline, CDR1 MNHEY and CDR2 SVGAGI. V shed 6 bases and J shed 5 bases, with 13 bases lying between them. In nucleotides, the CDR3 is TGTGCCAGCAGACCTACGACAGCGACTGAAGCTTTCTTT. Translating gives CASRPTTATEAFF.

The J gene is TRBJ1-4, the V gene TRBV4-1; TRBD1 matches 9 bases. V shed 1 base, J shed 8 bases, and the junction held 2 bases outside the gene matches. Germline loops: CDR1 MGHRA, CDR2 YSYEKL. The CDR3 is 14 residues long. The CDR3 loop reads CASSQGTGEEKLFF. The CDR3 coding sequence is TGCGCCAGCAGCCAAGGGACAGGGGAGGAAAAACTGTTTTTT.

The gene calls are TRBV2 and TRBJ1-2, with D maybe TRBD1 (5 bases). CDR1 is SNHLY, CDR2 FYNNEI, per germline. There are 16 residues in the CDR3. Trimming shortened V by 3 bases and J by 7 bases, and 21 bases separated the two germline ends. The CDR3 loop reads CASSDKGGGGSAGYTF. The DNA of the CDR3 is TGTGCCAGCAGTGATAAAGGCGGGGGAGGATCTGCTGGCTACACCTTC.

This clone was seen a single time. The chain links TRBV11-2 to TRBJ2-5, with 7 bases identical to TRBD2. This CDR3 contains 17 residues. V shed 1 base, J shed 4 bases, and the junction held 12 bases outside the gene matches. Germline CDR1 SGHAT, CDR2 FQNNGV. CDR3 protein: CASSLGWGGGGGETQYF. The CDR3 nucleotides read TGTGCCAGCAGCTTAGGATGGGGCGGGGGAGGAGGAGAGACCCAGTACTTC.

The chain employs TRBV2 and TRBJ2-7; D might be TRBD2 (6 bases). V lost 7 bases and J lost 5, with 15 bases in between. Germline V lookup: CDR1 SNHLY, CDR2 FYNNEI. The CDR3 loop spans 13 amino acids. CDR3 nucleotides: TGTGCCAGCATGCGGGATCAACAGGACGAGCAGTACTTC. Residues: CASMRDQQDEQYF.

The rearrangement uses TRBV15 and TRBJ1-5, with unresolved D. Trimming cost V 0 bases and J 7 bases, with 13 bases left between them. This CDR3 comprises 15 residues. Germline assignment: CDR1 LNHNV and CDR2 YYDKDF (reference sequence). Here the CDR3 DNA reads TGTGCCACCAGCAGAGACCCCCGGGGAAACCAGCCCCAGCATTTT. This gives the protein CATSRDPRGNQPQHF.

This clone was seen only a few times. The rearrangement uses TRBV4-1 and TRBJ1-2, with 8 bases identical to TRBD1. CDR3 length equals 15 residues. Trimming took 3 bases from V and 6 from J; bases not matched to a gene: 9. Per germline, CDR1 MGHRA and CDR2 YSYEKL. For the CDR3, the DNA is TGCGCCAGCAGCCAGCTCCAGGGACAGGTTGATGGCTACACCTTC. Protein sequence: CASSQLQGQVDGYTF.

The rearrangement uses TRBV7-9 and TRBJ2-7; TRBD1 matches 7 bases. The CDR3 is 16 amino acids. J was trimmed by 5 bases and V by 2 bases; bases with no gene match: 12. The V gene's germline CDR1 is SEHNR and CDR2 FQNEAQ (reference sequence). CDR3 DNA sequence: TGTGCCAGCAGCTTATCTTCGACAGGGTCTTTGGACGAGCAGTACTTC. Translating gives CASSLSSTGSLDEQYF.

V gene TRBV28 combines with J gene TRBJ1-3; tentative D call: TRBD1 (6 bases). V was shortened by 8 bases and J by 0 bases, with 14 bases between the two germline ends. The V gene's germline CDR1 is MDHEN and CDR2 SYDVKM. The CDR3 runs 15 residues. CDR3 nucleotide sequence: TGTGCCAGCGGCAGGGGCGGACTCTCTGGAAACACCATATATTTT. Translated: CASGRGGLSGNTIYF.

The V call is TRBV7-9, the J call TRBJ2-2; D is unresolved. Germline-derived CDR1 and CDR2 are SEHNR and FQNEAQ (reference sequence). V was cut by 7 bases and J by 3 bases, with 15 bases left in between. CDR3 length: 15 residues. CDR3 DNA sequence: TGTGCCAGCACCCGTCCCTTTCTCGACACCGGGGAGCTGTTTTTT. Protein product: CASTRPFLDTGELFF. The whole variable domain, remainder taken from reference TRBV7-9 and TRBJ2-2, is DTGVSQNPRHKITKRGQNVTFRCDPISEHNRLYWYRQTLGQGPEFLTYFQNEAQLEKSRLLSDRFSAERPKGSFSTLEIQRTEQGDSAMYLCASTRPFLDTGELFFGEGSRLTVL.

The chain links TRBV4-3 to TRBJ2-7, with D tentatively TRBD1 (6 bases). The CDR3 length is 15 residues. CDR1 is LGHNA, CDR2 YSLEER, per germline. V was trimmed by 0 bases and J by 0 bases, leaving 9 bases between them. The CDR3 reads CASSQDTGNSYEQYF. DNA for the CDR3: TGCGCCAGCAGCCAAGATACAGGGAACTCCTACGAGCAGTACTTC.

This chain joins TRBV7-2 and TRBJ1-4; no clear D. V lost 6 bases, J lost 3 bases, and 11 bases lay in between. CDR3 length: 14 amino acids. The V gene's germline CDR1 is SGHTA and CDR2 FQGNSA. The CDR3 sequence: CASSPGSSNEKLFF. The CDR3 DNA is TGTGCCAGCAGTCCTGGGAGTTCTAATGAAAAACTGTTTTTT.

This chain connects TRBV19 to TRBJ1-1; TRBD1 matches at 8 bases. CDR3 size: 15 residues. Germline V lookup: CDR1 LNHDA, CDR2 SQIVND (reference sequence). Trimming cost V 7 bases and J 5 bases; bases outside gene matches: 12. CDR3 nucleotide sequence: TGTGCCAGTAAGTTTACAGGGGGGCTTGGAACTGAAGCTTTCTTT. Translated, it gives CASKFTGGLGTEAFF.

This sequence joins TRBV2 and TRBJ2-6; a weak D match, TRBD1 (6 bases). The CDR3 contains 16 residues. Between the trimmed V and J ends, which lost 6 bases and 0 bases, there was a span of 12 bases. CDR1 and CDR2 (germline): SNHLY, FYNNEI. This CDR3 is CASSLIQGSGANVLTF. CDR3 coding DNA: TGTGCCAGCAGCCTCATACAGGGCTCTGGGGCCAACGTCCTGACTTTC.

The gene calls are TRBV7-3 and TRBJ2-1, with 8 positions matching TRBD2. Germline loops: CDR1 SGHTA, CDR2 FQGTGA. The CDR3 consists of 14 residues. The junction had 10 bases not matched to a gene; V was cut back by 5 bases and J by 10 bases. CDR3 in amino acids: CASSQGTSGQEQFF. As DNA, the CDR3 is TGTGCCAGCAGCCAAGGGACTAGTGGACAGGAGCAGTTCTTC.

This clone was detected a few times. The CDR3 coding sequence is TGCGCCAGCAGCCAAGATGAAGAGGAGCCCCAGCATTTT. As protein: CASSQDEEEPQHF. The chain carries TRBV4-1 and TRBJ1-5; D is ambiguous. The CDR3 length is 13 residues. CDR1 and CDR2 (germline): MGHRA, YSYEKL. Trimming pared 0 bases from V and 8 bases from J, leaving 8 bases between.

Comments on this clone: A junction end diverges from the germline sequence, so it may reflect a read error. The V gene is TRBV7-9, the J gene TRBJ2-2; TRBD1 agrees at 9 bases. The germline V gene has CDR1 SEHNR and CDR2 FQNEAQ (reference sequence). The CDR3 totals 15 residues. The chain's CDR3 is CSSRSGTGPTGELFF. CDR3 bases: TGTTCCAGCAGATCCGGGACAGGGCCCACCGGGGAGCTGTTTTTT. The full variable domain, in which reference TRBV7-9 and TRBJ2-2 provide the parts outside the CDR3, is DTGVSQNPRHKITKRGQNVTFRCDPISEHNRLYWYRQTLGQGPEFLTYFQNEAQLEKSRLLSDRFSAERPKGSFSTLEIQRTEQGDSAMYLCSSRSGTGPTGELFFGEGSRLTVL.

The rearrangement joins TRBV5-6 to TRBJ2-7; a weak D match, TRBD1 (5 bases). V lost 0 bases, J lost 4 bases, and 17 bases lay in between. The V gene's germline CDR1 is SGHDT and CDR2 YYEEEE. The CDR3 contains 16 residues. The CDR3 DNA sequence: TGTGCCAGCAGCTTGGATTTCTATAGGGGCCTTTACGAGCAGTACTTC. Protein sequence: CASSLDFYRGLYEQYF.

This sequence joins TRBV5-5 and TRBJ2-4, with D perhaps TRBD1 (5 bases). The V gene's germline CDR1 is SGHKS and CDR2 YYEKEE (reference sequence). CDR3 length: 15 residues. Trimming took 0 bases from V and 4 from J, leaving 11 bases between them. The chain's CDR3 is CASSLEARDKNIQYF. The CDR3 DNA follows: TGTGCCAGCAGCTTGGAGGCCAGGGATAAAAACATTCAGTACTTC.